The rows below give T cell receptor beta chains drawn from one sample of a study of shared clonotypes between healthy human individuals. The table came from immunoSEQ multiplex PCR; TCRdb's copy has only in-frame clones and leaves some out. The sample carries almost 700,000 clones, about 90% recorded once. The sequenced material came from naive CD8+ T cells sorted from blood. These receptors were obtained from a young man in good health. Each CDR3 is given with its conserved first and last residue. The D gene is left open where the match is weak. Where a row states a size, it is once, few, many or the class of an expanded clone; other rows omit it.

D: TRBD2; V: TRBV27; size: -; J: TRBJ2-2; CDR3: CASSPFVGGYTGELFF; DNA: TGTGCCAGCAGTCCCTTCGTGGGGGGGTACACCGGGGAGCTGTTTTTT
D: -; V: TRBV9; size: -; J: TRBJ1-2; CDR3: CATAGDGYGYTF; DNA: TGTGCCACGGCCGGGGACGGCTATGGCTACACCTTC
D: -; V: TRBV6-6; size: few; J: TRBJ2-3; CDR3: CASSYSRESSTDTQYF; DNA: TGTGCCAGCAGTTACTCCAGGGAGTCTAGCACAGATACGCAGTATTTT
D: -; V: TRBV7-9; size: -; J: TRBJ2-7; CDR3: CASSFQVYEQYF; DNA: TGTGCCAGCAGCTTTCAGGTTTACGAGCAGTACTTC
D: -; V: TRBV13; size: -; J: TRBJ1-2; CDR3: CASSLSPKNAGGYTF; DNA: TGTGCCAGCAGCTTATCTCCGAAGAATGCCGGTGGCTACACCTTC
D: -; V: TRBV2; size: -; J: TRBJ1-5; CDR3: CASSESADSNQPQHF; DNA: TGTGCCAGCAGTGAGTCGGCTGATAGCAATCAGCCCCAGCATTTT
D: TRBD2; V: TRBV28; size: -; J: TRBJ2-2; CDR3: CASREAGGKTGELFF; DNA: TGTGCCAGCAGGGAGGCGGGAGGGAAAACCGGGGAGCTGTTTTTT
D: -; V: TRBV27; size: -; J: TRBJ2-5; CDR3: CASSRGQAGLETQYF; DNA: TGTGCCAGCAGCAGAGGACAGGCGGGGCTAGAGACCCAGTACTTC
D: TRBD1; V: TRBV4-1; size: -; J: TRBJ1-1; CDR3: CASSQAQGANTEAFF; DNA: TGCGCCAGCAGCCAGGCTCAGGGGGCCAACACTGAAGCTTTCTTT
D: TRBD2; V: TRBV19; size: -; J: TRBJ2-1; CDR3: CASSIDRRGRDQFF; DNA: TGTGCCAGTAGTATAGATCGTCGTGGGAGGGACCAGTTCTTC
D: -; V: TRBV5-8; size: -; J: TRBJ2-7; CDR3: CASSPGLHYEQYF; DNA: TGTGCCAGCAGCCCGGGACTCCACTACGAGCAGTACTTC
D: -; V: TRBV6-5; size: -; J: TRBJ2-7; CDR3: CASTDGPYEQYF; DNA: TGTGCCAGCACGGACGGACCCTACGAGCAGTACTTC
D: TRBD2; V: TRBV27; size: -; J: TRBJ2-7; CDR3: CASSLEGTSGTYEQYF; DNA: TGTGCCAGCAGTTTAGAAGGGACTAGTGGAACGTACGAGCAGTACTTC
D: -; V: TRBV5-6; size: -; J: TRBJ1-1; CDR3: CASSSIPGHMNTEAFF; DNA: TGTGCCAGCAGCTCGATTCCGGGGCACATGAACACTGAAGCTTTCTTT
D: TRBD1; V: TRBV9; size: -; J: TRBJ2-2; CDR3: CASSVRDRDTGELFF; DNA: TGTGCCAGCAGCGTCCGGGACAGAGACACCGGGGAGCTGTTTTTT
D: TRBD2; V: TRBV27; size: -; J: TRBJ2-5; CDR3: CASSYTAGGLDQWTQYF; DNA: TGTGCCAGCAGCTATACAGCGGGAGGCCTCGACCAGTGGACCCAGTACTTC
D: -; V: TRBV27; size: -; J: TRBJ2-3; CDR3: CASSPLADLSTDTQYF; DNA: TGTGCCAGCAGTCCATTAGCGGACCTAAGCACAGATACGCAGTATTTT
D: TRBD1; V: TRBV6-5; size: -; J: TRBJ2-7; CDR3: CASSFTTGAEQYF; DNA: TGTGCCAGCAGTTTCACGACAGGGGCCGAGCAGTACTTC
D: -; V: TRBV6-1; size: -; J: TRBJ1-5; CDR3: CAAKGGNSNQPQHF; DNA: TGTGCCGCCAAAGGGGGGAATAGCAATCAGCCCCAGCATTTT
D: TRBD1; V: TRBV29-1; size: once; J: TRBJ2-1; CDR3: CSVLGQQNFGEQFF; DNA: TGCAGCGTGCTGGGACAGCAAAATTTCGGGGAGCAGTTCTTC
D: TRBD2; V: TRBV5-1; size: -; J: TRBJ2-1; CDR3: CASSWREAYNEQFF; DNA: TGCGCCAGCAGTTGGCGGGAGGCCTACAATGAGCAGTTCTTC
D: -; V: TRBV27; size: -; J: TRBJ2-3; CDR3: CASSIGQTYTDTQYF; DNA: TGTGCCAGCAGTATCGGACAGACCTACACAGATACGCAGTATTTT
D: TRBD1; V: TRBV7-9; size: -; J: TRBJ1-1; CDR3: CASSVQGAVNTEAFF; DNA: TGTGCCAGCAGCGTCCAGGGGGCGGTGAACACTGAAGCTTTCTTT
D: -; V: TRBV5-3; size: -; J: TRBJ2-7; CDR3: CARSLTEGYEQYF; DNA: TGTGCCAGAAGCTTGACCGAGGGCTACGAGCAGTACTTC
D: TRBD1; V: TRBV4-1; size: -; J: TRBJ2-6; CDR3: CASSPHRGRRSGANVLTF; DNA: TGCGCCAGCAGCCCACACAGGGGGCGCAGGTCTGGGGCCAACGTCCTGACTTTC
D: -; V: TRBV9; size: -; J: TRBJ2-2; CDR3: CASSGSPGELFF; DNA: TGTGCCAGCAGCGGTAGCCCCGGGGAGCTGTTTTTT
D: TRBD1; V: TRBV4-1; size: -; J: TRBJ1-1; CDR3: CASSQSGQSNTEAFF; DNA: TGCGCCAGCAGCCAATCGGGACAGTCGAACACTGAAGCTTTCTTT
D: TRBD1; V: TRBV5-1; size: few; J: TRBJ1-1; CDR3: CASSPGQGYTEAFF; DNA: TGCGCCAGCAGCCCGGGACAGGGTTACACTGAAGCTTTCTTT
D: TRBD1; V: TRBV7-9; size: once; J: TRBJ2-3; CDR3: CASSSTGWADTQYF; DNA: TGTGCCAGCAGCTCGACAGGGTGGGCAGATACGCAGTATTTT
D: TRBD2; V: TRBV7-9; size: -; J: TRBJ2-1; CDR3: CASSRLAGRDEQFF; DNA: TGTGCCAGCAGCCGACTAGCGGGAAGGGATGAGCAGTTCTTC
D: TRBD2; V: TRBV6-5; size: -; J: TRBJ2-7; CDR3: CASSSSSGAAYEQYF; DNA: TGTGCCAGCAGTTCTTCTAGCGGGGCTGCCTACGAGCAGTACTTC
D: -; V: TRBV27; size: -; J: TRBJ2-1; CDR3: CASSQMPYGDSEQFF; DNA: TGTGCCAGCAGTCAAATGCCGTACGGGGACTCTGAGCAGTTCTTC
D: -; V: TRBV28; size: -; J: TRBJ2-7; CDR3: CASSQRDEQYF; DNA: TGTGCCAGCAGTCAACGGGACGAGCAGTACTTC
D: TRBD1; V: TRBV15; size: -; J: TRBJ2-5; CDR3: CATSTQRTEAGGRETQYF; DNA: TGTGCCACCAGCACCCAACGAACCGAGGCAGGGGGTCGGGAGACCCAGTACTTC
D: -; V: TRBV27; size: -; J: TRBJ2-7; CDR3: CASSVHSAYEQYF; DNA: TGTGCCAGCAGTGTCCACAGTGCCTACGAGCAGTACTTC
D: -; V: TRBV6-1; size: once; J: TRBJ1-5; CDR3: CASSDEGGPNQPQHF; DNA: TGTGCCAGCAGTGATGAGGGCGGTCCAAATCAGCCCCAGCATTTT
D: -; V: TRBV2; size: -; J: TRBJ2-5; CDR3: CASSGQDSGQETQYF; DNA: TGTGCCAGCAGCGGGCAGGACAGTGGCCAAGAGACCCAGTACTTC
D: TRBD2; V: TRBV2; size: -; J: TRBJ2-1; CDR3: CASLGRSSGTSLHEQFF; DNA: TGTGCCAGCCTCGGAAGATCTAGCGGGACATCGCTGCATGAGCAGTTCTTC
D: TRBD2; V: TRBV27; size: -; J: TRBJ2-1; CDR3: CASSSGTSGYNEQFF; DNA: TGTGCCAGCAGTTCGGGGACTAGCGGGTACAATGAGCAGTTCTTC
D: TRBD2; V: TRBV7-8; size: once; J: TRBJ2-5; CDR3: CASSLTPGGASGRQTQYF; DNA: TGTGCCAGCAGCTTGACTCCAGGAGGGGCTAGCGGGAGGCAGACCCAGTACTTC
D: -; V: TRBV14; size: -; J: TRBJ2-5; CDR3: CASSQRDRETQYF; DNA: TGTGCCAGCAGCCAACGGGATAGGGAGACCCAGTACTTC
D: -; V: TRBV30; size: -; J: TRBJ1-1; CDR3: CAWSVERFSTEAFF; DNA: TGTGCCTGGAGTGTCGAAAGGTTTAGCACTGAAGCTTTCTTT
D: -; V: TRBV21-1; size: -; J: TRBJ2-3; CDR3: CASSRGDREHFHPDTQYF; DNA: TGTGCCAGCAGCAGAGGGGACAGGGAACATTTTCATCCAGATACGCAGTATTTT
D: -; V: TRBV15; size: -; J: TRBJ2-7; CDR3: CATSRYAGPFSYEQYF; DNA: TGTGCCACCAGCCGCTATGCAGGTCCCTTCTCCTACGAGCAGTACTTC
D: TRBD1; V: TRBV27; size: -; J: TRBJ2-5; CDR3: CASKLTGGETQYF; DNA: TGTGCCAGCAAGTTGACAGGGGGAGAGACCCAGTACTTC
D: TRBD1; V: TRBV27; size: once; J: TRBJ1-4; CDR3: CASSNPGGHEKLFF; DNA: TGTGCCAGCAGCAATCCAGGGGGCCATGAAAAACTGTTTTTT
D: -; V: TRBV9; size: -; J: TRBJ2-7; CDR3: CASSRGSPYEQYF; DNA: TGTGCCAGCAGTAGGGGATCCCCCTACGAGCAGTACTTC
D: TRBD1; V: TRBV7-9; size: -; J: TRBJ2-7; CDR3: CASSSFNRGSSYEQYF; DNA: TGTGCCAGCAGCTCCTTTAACAGGGGAAGCTCCTACGAGCAGTACTTC
D: -; V: TRBV2; size: -; J: TRBJ1-1; CDR3: CASRLNTEAFF; DNA: TGTGCCAGCAGGCTCAACACTGAAGCTTTCTTT
D: -; V: TRBV7-9; size: -; J: TRBJ2-7; CDR3: CASSLAGTGSSYEQYF; DNA: TGTGCCAGCAGCTTGGCCGGGACGGGTAGCTCCTACGAGCAGTACTTC
D: -; V: TRBV6-5; size: few; J: TRBJ1-1; CDR3: CASSKNLNTEAFF; DNA: TGTGCCAGCAGTAAAAACTTGAACACTGAAGCTTTCTTT
D: -; V: TRBV5-4; size: once; J: TRBJ2-6; CDR3: CASSLAGNSWSGANVLTF; DNA: TGTGCCAGCAGCTTGGCAGGAAACAGTTGGTCTGGGGCCAACGTCCTGACTTTC